The present T cell receptor beta chain was sequenced within a study of T-cell memory formation after mild COVID-19. MiXCR, run by TCRdb on the 5' RACE reads, gives a single entry per CDR3 protein. The table includes 290,000 or so distinct CDR3 sequences, around 19% detected once. The CDR3 has 15 amino acids. The germline gives CDR1 LNHDA, CDR2 SQIVND (reference sequence). Unmatched junction bases numbered 11, after V lost 11 bases and J lost 0 bases. The source of this sequence is a man aged 18 to 35 who had mild COVID-19 (a few samples of this study predate the infection). Cell type and time point are not known. V is TRBV19 and J is TRBJ2-3; the match to TRBD2 covers 7 bases. Sequenced: PBMCs or a T cell subset sorted from them (not recorded which). This CDR3 is CAAATGAGSTDTQYF. CDR3 coding DNA: TGTGCCGCAGCGACCGGAGCGGGGAGCACAGATACGCAGTATTTT.